This TCR beta chain comes out of a study of CD8 T cells in Susac syndrome. In the study overall: Treatment status at blood draw for the Susac syndrome patients was therapy-naive, corticosteroids, or intravenous immunoglobulin alone.

Study outcomes and limitations: The study admitted that it had a relatively small number of individuals in its TCR sequencing and HLA analysis. The authors found 15 to 20 Susac-specific public clones in total CD8+ repertoires and several in CD8+ TEMRA repertoires.

The V gene end was trimmed by 4 bases and the J gene end by 3 bases; junction bases not matched to a gene: 6. Germline V gene data show CDR1 as LGHNA and CDR2 as YNFKEQ. The CDR3 is 17 residues long. Worth noting for this clonotype: As yet, its antigen is unknown.

RNA amounts of about 0.45 to 1 ug underwent reverse transcription with random hexamers. TCRdb recomputed calls from the immunoSEQ multiplex PCR reads with MiXCR, one row per CDR3 protein. This repertoire shows about 76,000 distinct CDR3 sequences, around 93% found once; its top ten account for around 0.45%. This chain links TRBV4-2 with TRBJ2-5; 15 bases agree with TRBD2. Sequenced material: CD8+ T cells from PBMCs. This clonotype was obtained from a human donor with Susac syndrome. In nucleotides, the CDR3 is TGTGCCAGCAGCCGAATCGGACTAGCGGGAGGGGAAGAGACCCAGTACTTC. Encoded protein: CASSRIGLAGGEETQYF.